A single sample gave rise to the 20 T cell receptor beta chains below, sequenced in a study of cytomegalovirus exposure and HLA in healthy donors (dated by TCRdb to about 2017). The library was obtained by the immunoSEQ multiplex PCR assay. The multiplex PCR relied on a mix of 60 forward primers for TCR Vbeta segments and 13 reverse primers for TCR Jbeta segments. TCRdb took over this immuneACCESS table, retaining in-frame rearrangements with V and J assigned. Such tables are incomplete; in checked studies, under half of the missing clones stem from an unresolved V gene, and the remainder is unexplained. The data table for this sample lists about 120,000 clones. Of the sample, 1.5% to 2% is held by the ten largest clones. The sample was PBMCs. Every receptor here comes from a man younger than 35 in good health and CMV-seronegative.

About this clone itself: The sample carries other DNA sequences with the same CDR3. V and J are TRBV27 and TRBJ1-2; 8 bases align to TRBD1. Germline CDR1 and CDR2: MNHEY and SMNVEV (reference sequence). Losses at the gene ends were 4 bases for V and 1 base for J; bases not matched to a gene: 8. This CDR3 comprises 16 residues. The CDR3 DNA reads as TGTGCCAGCAGTTCATCGACAGGGGAATTTAACTATGGCTACACCTTC. It codes for CASSSSTGEFNYGYTF.

The chain has TRBV5-1 and TRBJ1-2; possibly TRBD1 for D (5 bases). Trimming cost V 2 bases and J 2 bases, with 19 bases left between them. CDR1 is SGHRS and CDR2 is YFSETQ in the germline V gene. There are 17 residues in the CDR3. The CDR3 DNA reads TGCGCCAGCAGCTTCATGGGGGGAAATCCCCAAAACTATGGCTACACCTTC. Encoded protein: CASSFMGGNPQNYGYTF.

The rearrangement uses TRBV27 and TRBJ2-1, with TRBD2 matching 7 bases. Germline trimming cut 6 bases from V and 2 bases from J; bases unmatched to any gene: 7. The CDR3 extends over 15 amino acids. From germline, CDR1 is MNHEY and CDR2 SMNVEV (reference sequence). The CDR3: CASRLGTTPYNEQFF. In nucleotides, the CDR3 is TGTGCCAGCAGACTCGGGACTACCCCCTACAATGAGCAGTTCTTC.

The chain carries TRBV5-1 and TRBJ2-5, with D possibly TRBD2 on 5 matching bases. CDR1 and CDR2 (germline): SGHRS, YFSETQ. CDR3 size: 16 residues. Deletions cut 1 base from V and 4 bases from J, with 17 bases between. The DNA of the CDR3 is TGCGCCAGCAGCTTGAGGACCGGGGATCCAAGAGAGACCCAGTACTTC. Amino acid sequence: CASSLRTGDPRETQYF.

This chain connects TRBV5-8 to TRBJ2-3; tentatively, D is TRBD1 (5 bases). The V end lost 2 bases, the J end lost 0 bases, and 10 bases lay between the germline ends. Germline CDR1 reads SGHTS; CDR2 reads YDEGEE. This CDR3 is 15 amino acids long. CDR3 protein: CASSFSQGSTDTQYF. The CDR3 DNA is TGTGCCAGCAGCTTCTCCCAGGGTAGCACAGATACGCAGTATTTT. Filled out from reference TRBV5-8 and TRBJ2-3, the complete variable domain reads EAGVTQSPTHLIKTRGQQATLRCSPISGHTSVYWYQQALGLGLQFLLWYDEGEERNRGNFPPRFSGRQFPNYSSELNVNALELEDSALYLCASSFSQGSTDTQYFGPGTRLTVL.

The chain carries TRBV25-1 and TRBJ1-3; D perhaps matches TRBD1 (5 bases). The CDR3 runs 16 residues. Germline-derived CDR1 and CDR2 are MGHDK and SYGVNS. V dropped 3 bases and J dropped 0 bases, with 12 bases sitting between them. The CDR3 sequence is CASSEEGRPSGNTIYF. DNA for the CDR3: TGTGCCAGCAGTGAGGAGGGACGGCCCTCTGGAAACACCATATATTTT.

This chain joins TRBV9 and TRBJ2-7; D remains ambiguous. This CDR3 contains 14 residues. Germline V lookup: CDR1 SGDLS, CDR2 YYNGEE. V gave up 0 bases and J gave up 6 bases, with 13 bases separating them. The CDR3 protein is CASSVELPPGEQYF. The DNA for the CDR3 is TGTGCCAGCAGCGTAGAGCTTCCCCCCGGCGAGCAGTACTTC.

The chain has TRBV19 and TRBJ2-5; D may be TRBD1 (6 bases). V was pared by 10 bases and J by 2 bases, with 17 bases between. The CDR3 spans 14 residues. The germline V gene has CDR1 LNHDA and CDR2 SQIVND (reference sequence). CDR3 in amino acids: CATHPGHPQETQYF. The CDR3 coding sequence is TGTGCCACACATCCGGGACACCCGCAAGAGACCCAGTACTTC. Filled out from reference TRBV19 and TRBJ2-5, the complete variable domain reads DGGITQSPKYLFRKEGQNVTLSCEQNLNHDAMYWYRQDPGQGLRLIYYSQIVNDFQKGDIAEGYSVSREKKESFPLTVTSAQKNPTAFYLCATHPGHPQETQYFGPGTRLLVL.

The V gene is TRBV4-2, the J gene TRBJ1-3, with a possible D match to TRBD1 (5 bases). V lost 0 bases and J 4 bases, leaving 19 bases between the germline ends. Germline V gives CDR1 LGHNA, CDR2 YNFKEQ. The CDR3 is 18 residues long. The CDR3 DNA follows: TGTGCCAGCAGCCAAGAAAGCGCAGGGATTGGGCGGGGAAACACCATATATTTT. Its translation is CASSQESAGIGRGNTIYF.

This chain connects TRBV29-1 to TRBJ2-1; 8 bases are a match to TRBD2. This CDR3 is 12 amino acids long. The J segment lost 5 bases and the V segment lost 7 bases, leaving 4 bases of the junction unmatched. Germline V gene lookup returns CDR1 SQVTM and CDR2 ANQGSEA. This chain's CDR3 is CSGDSGDNEQFF. DNA for the CDR3: TGCAGCGGGGATAGCGGGGACAATGAGCAGTTCTTC.

The chain has TRBV5-4 and TRBJ1-2; tentatively, D is TRBD1 (6 bases). In germline, CDR1 is SGHNT, CDR2 YYREEE (reference sequence). V was pared by 4 bases and J by 2 bases, with 9 bases between. The CDR3 consists of 13 residues. The CDR3 region is CASSPGTNYGYTF. The CDR3 nucleotides are TGTGCCAGCAGCCCCGGGACAAACTATGGCTACACCTTC. The variable domain in full, completed from reference TRBV5-4 and TRBJ1-2, reads ETGVTQSPTHLIKTRGQQVTLRCSSQSGHNTVSWYQQALGQGPQFIFQYYREEENGRGNFPPRFSGLQFPNYSSELNVNALELDDSALYLCASSPGTNYGYTFGSGTRLTVV.

The V call is TRBV11-3, the J call TRBJ2-7, with 7 positions matching TRBD2. Germline CDR1 SGHNT, CDR2 YENEEA. CDR3 length: 16 amino acids. After removal of 2 bases from V and 1 base from J, the junction contained 8 bases not matched to a gene. The CDR3 is CASSLRGRAASYEQYF. The CDR3 DNA reads TGTGCCAGCAGCTTACGGGGGAGGGCAGCTTCCTACGAGCAGTACTTC.

This rearrangement joins TRBV12-5 to TRBJ1-5; no clear D. This CDR3 comprises 13 residues. The V gene lost 5 bases and the J gene lost 0 bases, with 5 bases spanning the gap. CDR1 is LGHNT and CDR2 is FRNRAP in the germline V gene. As DNA, the CDR3 is TGTGCTAGTGGTCGTAATAGCAATCAGCCCCAGCATTTT. This codes for CASGRNSNQPQHF.

The J gene is TRBJ1-1, the V gene TRBV29-1; 8 bases agree with TRBD1. The germline V gene has CDR1 SQVTM and CDR2 ANQGSEA. Trimming took 6 bases from V and 5 from J; bases not matched to a gene: 11. This CDR3 region has 14 residues. The CDR3 nucleotides are TGCAGCGTAAGCGCAACCGGACAGGGAACTGAAGCTTTCTTT. It yields the protein CSVSATGQGTEAFF.

This rearrangement joins TRBV7-9 to TRBJ1-2, with a tentative D call TRBD1 (6 bases). The V and J ends lost 5 bases and 8 bases respectively, with 15 bases between them. Germline CDR1 is SEHNR and CDR2 is FQNEAQ (reference sequence). CDR3 length equals 13 residues. This CDR3 reads CASSIAGTSGYTF. In DNA form, the CDR3 reads TGTGCCAGCAGCATCGCCGGGACATCGGGCTACACCTTC.

The rearrangement uses TRBV5-1 and TRBJ1-1; D gene uncertain. Germline CDR1 SGHRS, CDR2 YFSETQ. The V and J ends lost 1 base and 5 bases respectively, with 9 bases between them. The CDR3 extends over 13 amino acids. CDR3 nucleotides: TGCGCCAGCAGCTTGTATTTTCAGACTGAAGCTTTCTTT. It translates to CASSLYFQTEAFF.

V usage is TRBV6-1 and J usage is TRBJ1-2, with D perhaps matching TRBD1 (5 bases). Germline assignment: CDR1 MNHNS and CDR2 SASEGT. The CDR3 covers 16 residues. The V end was cut by 3 bases, the J end by 0 bases, with 14 bases between. The CDR3 DNA follows: TGTGCCAGCAGTGAGACTTGGGGGGGAGCTAACTATGGCTACACCTTC. Translated: CASSETWGGANYGYTF.

The V and J genes are TRBV28 and TRBJ1-2; D may be TRBD1 (5 bases). The germline V gene encodes CDR1 MDHEN and CDR2 SYDVKM. Trimming took off 4 bases at V and 8 bases at J, with 11 bases between the two ends. The CDR3 has 12 residues. CDR3 nucleotide sequence: TGTGCCAGCAGTTCGCAGGGATACGGCTACACCTTC. Its translation: CASSSQGYGYTF.

The chain combines TRBV9 with TRBJ1-3; 7 bases are a match to TRBD1. The germline CDR1 and CDR2 sequences are SGDLS and YYNGEE. Trimming removed 4 bases from V and 2 bases from J; junction bases left unmatched: 6. There are 15 residues in the CDR3. The CDR3 DNA follows: TGTGCCAGCAGCAGCCGACAGGGTGCTGGAAACACCATATATTTT. Encoded protein: CASSSRQGAGNTIYF.

The chain links TRBV6-1 to TRBJ2-3; TRBD1 matches 9 bases. The CDR3 covers 15 residues. Germline V gene sequence: CDR1 MNHNS, CDR2 SASEGT. Trimming at V came to 10 bases and at J to 7 bases, leaving 15 bases not matched to a gene. CDR3 coding DNA: TGTGCCACCCCATCCCGGGACAGGGCGATCTATACGCAGTATTTT. Its translation: CATPSRDRAIYTQYF.